This TCR beta chain is from a study of PD-1 blockade in classical Hodgkin lymphoma. Study results and caveats: Significantly greater TCR diversity emerged by C4D1 in CD4+ cells but not CD8+ cells.

Some clones are missing from TCRdb's copy, which holds only in-frame ones; the method was immunoSEQ multiplex PCR. The sample records just under 45,000 clones, over 65% being singletons. The CDR3 loop spans 18 amino acids. The junction had 13 bases not matched to a gene; V was cut back by 0 bases and J by 5 bases. Germline V gene lookup returns CDR1 MGHDK and CDR2 SYGVNS. Autologous stem cell transplantation was followed by relapse in every patient, and brentuximab vedotin exposure varied. The patients, who had relapsed/refractory classical Hodgkin lymphoma, achieved best responses of complete response, partial response or progressive disease. There are a few counts of this clone. What it binds is unknown.

The sample was peripheral blood mononuclear cells (PBMCs), taken before the second cycle of nivolumab. This chain uses TRBV25-1 with TRBJ2-1; 7 bases fit TRBD2. This TCR derives from a human donor with classical Hodgkin lymphoma. The CDR3 loop reads CASSEYWGGTGLDNEQFF. The DNA for the CDR3 is TGTGCCAGCAGTGAATATTGGGGGGGGACGGGACTTGACAATGAGCAGTTCTTC.